These T cell receptor beta chains were read from a single sample in a study of blood T cell repertoires in COVID-19. Assay used: immunoSEQ multiplex PCR; TCRdb lists only in-frame clones, some missing. The sample consists of under 350,000 clones, 86% of them appearing once. The sample consisted of PBMCs or T cells enriched from blood (not recorded which). The receptors shown here come from a woman between 40 and 50 years old with acute COVID-19. The CDR3 runs from the conserved cysteine through the conserved F or W. D genes are given only for firm matches. Clone size is given for some rows only: seen once, a few or many times, or a class if the clone is expanded.

d_gene: TRBD1; len: 14; v_gene: TRBV5-5; j_gene: TRBJ2-2; abundance: -; CDR3aa: CASSGQGYTGELFF; CDR3nt: TGTGCCAGCAGCGGACAGGGTTACACCGGGGAGCTGTTTTTT
d_gene: TRBD2; len: 15; v_gene: TRBV5-1; j_gene: TRBJ2-7; abundance: -; CDR3aa: CASSLGAGGPNEQYF; CDR3nt: TGCGCCAGCAGCTTGGGGGCGGGAGGGCCCAACGAGCAGTACTTC
d_gene: TRBD2; len: 16; v_gene: TRBV19; j_gene: TRBJ2-1; abundance: -; CDR3aa: CASSMGAGGPYNEQFF; CDR3nt: TGTGCCAGTAGTATGGGGGCGGGAGGTCCCTACAATGAGCAGTTCTTC
d_gene: -; len: 11; v_gene: TRBV2; j_gene: TRBJ2-7; abundance: -; CDR3aa: CASTGGYEQYF; CDR3nt: TGTGCCAGCACAGGAGGCTACGAGCAGTACTTC
d_gene: -; len: 15; v_gene: TRBV5-6; j_gene: TRBJ1-3; abundance: -; CDR3aa: CASTLRVLSGNTIYF; CDR3nt: TGTGCCAGCACACTCAGGGTCCTCTCTGGAAACACCATATATTTT
d_gene: -; len: 16; v_gene: TRBV14; j_gene: TRBJ1-3; abundance: -; CDR3aa: CASSQVWGDLGNTIYF; CDR3nt: TGTGCCAGCAGCCAAGTGTGGGGAGATCTCGGAAACACCATATATTTT
d_gene: TRBD1; len: 15; v_gene: TRBV18; j_gene: TRBJ1-1; abundance: -; CDR3aa: CASSPGAGGNTEAFF; CDR3nt: TGTGCCAGCTCACCGGGGGCAGGGGGAAACACTGAAGCTTTCTTT
d_gene: -; len: 15; v_gene: TRBV6-5; j_gene: TRBJ1-2; abundance: -; CDR3aa: CASTRGGSGGYGYTF; CDR3nt: TGTGCCAGCACACGAGGAGGTTCGGGAGGCTATGGCTACACCTTC
d_gene: -; len: 14; v_gene: TRBV29-1; j_gene: TRBJ1-2; abundance: -; CDR3aa: CSVGGASENYGYTF; CDR3nt: TGCAGCGTAGGGGGGGCATCAGAAAACTATGGCTACACCTTC
d_gene: -; len: 14; v_gene: TRBV18; j_gene: TRBJ1-2; abundance: -; CDR3aa: CASSPGRGNYGYTF; CDR3nt: TGTGCCAGCTCACCGGGCAGGGGAAACTATGGCTACACCTTC
d_gene: TRBD1; len: 13; v_gene: TRBV28; j_gene: TRBJ2-7; abundance: -; CDR3aa: CASSSGQGYEQYF; CDR3nt: TGTGCCAGCAGTTCGGGACAGGGATACGAGCAGTACTTC
d_gene: TRBD1; len: 15; v_gene: TRBV28; j_gene: TRBJ1-2; abundance: -; CDR3aa: CASSSVTGANYGYTF; CDR3nt: TGTGCCAGCAGTTCGGTCACAGGGGCGAACTATGGCTACACCTTC
d_gene: -; len: 13; v_gene: TRBV27; j_gene: TRBJ1-6; abundance: -; CDR3aa: CASSLRGNSPLHF; CDR3nt: TGTGCCAGCAGTTTAAGGGGTAATTCACCCCTCCACTTT
d_gene: TRBD2; len: 15; v_gene: TRBV5-1; j_gene: TRBJ2-1; abundance: few; CDR3aa: CASSPGLAGDNEQFF; CDR3nt: TGCGCCAGCAGCCCCGGACTAGCGGGGGACAATGAGCAGTTCTTC
d_gene: TRBD1; len: 14; v_gene: TRBV2; j_gene: TRBJ1-4; abundance: -; CDR3aa: CASRSRDSGRKLFF; CDR3nt: TGTGCCAGCAGGTCCCGGGACAGTGGGCGAAAACTGTTTTTT
d_gene: TRBD1; len: 14; v_gene: TRBV28; j_gene: TRBJ2-1; abundance: once; CDR3aa: CASNSGTDYNEQFF; CDR3nt: TGTGCCAGCAATTCCGGGACAGATTACAATGAGCAGTTCTTC
d_gene: TRBD2; len: 18; v_gene: TRBV4-3; j_gene: TRBJ2-3; abundance: once; CDR3aa: CASSLSHASGASTDTQYF; CDR3nt: TGCGCCAGCAGCCTCTCTCACGCTAGCGGGGCTAGCACAGATACGCAGTATTTT
d_gene: -; len: 14; v_gene: TRBV11-3; j_gene: TRBJ2-1; abundance: -; CDR3aa: CASSLAGDYNEQFF; CDR3nt: TGTGCCAGCAGCTTAGCCGGGGACTACAATGAGCAGTTCTTC
d_gene: -; len: 15; v_gene: TRBV19; j_gene: TRBJ2-7; abundance: -; CDR3aa: CASTPDSSWPYEQYF; CDR3nt: TGTGCCAGTACCCCGGACAGCTCATGGCCCTACGAGCAGTACTTC
d_gene: -; len: 18; v_gene: TRBV28; j_gene: TRBJ2-3; abundance: -; CDR3aa: CASSSASLEGGYTDTQYF; CDR3nt: TGTGCCAGCAGTTCCGCTAGTTTGGAGGGAGGCTACACAGATACGCAGTATTTT
d_gene: -; len: 16; v_gene: TRBV19; j_gene: TRBJ1-1; abundance: -; CDR3aa: CASSITGRVRLTEAFF; CDR3nt: TGTGCCAGTAGTATAACAGGGAGGGTGAGGTTGACTGAAGCTTTCTTT
d_gene: -; len: 16; v_gene: TRBV6-5; j_gene: TRBJ2-7; abundance: -; CDR3aa: CASSYLDSYSSYEQYF; CDR3nt: TGTGCCAGCAGTTACCTGGACAGCTACTCCTCCTACGAGCAGTACTTC
d_gene: -; len: 12; v_gene: TRBV12-3/TRBV12-4; j_gene: TRBJ1-1; abundance: -; CDR3aa: CASSKKGYLAFF; CDR3nt: TGTGCCAGCAGCAAAAAGGGGTATCTCGCTTTCTTT
d_gene: -; len: 15; v_gene: TRBV28; j_gene: TRBJ1-1; abundance: many; CDR3aa: CASSPMGRMNTEAFF; CDR3nt: TGTGCCAGCAGTCCCATGGGCCGTATGAACACTGAAGCTTTCTTT
d_gene: -; len: 12; v_gene: TRBV6-2/TRBV6-3; j_gene: TRBJ2-7; abundance: once; CDR3aa: CASSRTVHEQYF; CDR3nt: TGTGCCAGCAGTAGGACAGTACACGAGCAGTACTTC
d_gene: -; len: 15; v_gene: TRBV6-2/TRBV6-3; j_gene: TRBJ2-3; abundance: -; CDR3aa: CASSFGGSPTDTQYF; CDR3nt: TGTGCCAGCAGCTTTGGGGGGTCCCCCACAGATACGCAGTATTTT
d_gene: TRBD1; len: 13; v_gene: TRBV7-9; j_gene: TRBJ1-3; abundance: -; CDR3aa: CASWDRGLNTIYF; CDR3nt: TGTGCCAGTTGGGACAGGGGGCTGAACACCATATATTTT
d_gene: TRBD1; len: 14; v_gene: TRBV7-9; j_gene: TRBJ1-1; abundance: -; CDR3aa: CASSYGQGGTEAFF; CDR3nt: TGTGCCAGCAGCTATGGACAGGGAGGGACTGAAGCTTTCTTT
d_gene: -; len: 14; v_gene: TRBV5-4; j_gene: TRBJ2-3; abundance: -; CDR3aa: CASSGVSSTDTQYF; CDR3nt: TGTGCCAGTTCCGGGGTTTCTAGCACAGATACGCAGTATTTT
d_gene: TRBD1; len: 16; v_gene: TRBV11-2; j_gene: TRBJ2-7; abundance: -; CDR3aa: CASRGSGTGVSYEQYF; CDR3nt: TGTGCCAGCAGAGGCTCCGGGACAGGGGTATCCTACGAGCAGTACTTC
d_gene: -; len: 15; v_gene: TRBV19; j_gene: TRBJ2-3; abundance: -; CDR3aa: CASSIYGSSTDTQYF; CDR3nt: TGTGCCAGTAGTATCTACGGGTCTAGCACAGATACGCAGTATTTT
d_gene: -; len: 14; v_gene: TRBV4-3; j_gene: TRBJ1-6; abundance: -; CDR3aa: CASSQERERGPLHF; CDR3nt: TGCGCCAGCAGCCAAGAGAGGGAACGTGGTCCCCTCCACTTT
d_gene: TRBD2; len: 17; v_gene: TRBV19; j_gene: TRBJ2-3; abundance: -; CDR3aa: CASSKAGGPVRTDTQYF; CDR3nt: TGTGCCAGTAGCAAGGCGGGAGGGCCAGTCCGCACAGATACGCAGTATTTT
d_gene: TRBD1; len: 19; v_gene: TRBV27; j_gene: TRBJ2-7; abundance: -; CDR3aa: CASSRRVPGQGAVSYEQYF; CDR3nt: TGTGCCAGCAGCAGACGTGTCCCGGGACAGGGGGCGGTTTCCTACGAGCAGTACTTC
d_gene: -; len: 14; v_gene: TRBV7-8; j_gene: TRBJ1-5; abundance: -; CDR3aa: CASSLGGLYQPQHF; CDR3nt: TGTGCCAGCAGCTTGGGGGGGTTGTATCAGCCCCAGCATTTT
d_gene: TRBD1; len: 16; v_gene: TRBV11-2; j_gene: TRBJ2-2; abundance: -; CDR3aa: CASSPNRDRNTGELFF; CDR3nt: TGTGCCAGCAGCCCAAACCGGGACAGGAACACCGGGGAGCTGTTTTTT
d_gene: -; len: 18; v_gene: TRBV7-3; j_gene: TRBJ2-5; abundance: -; CDR3aa: CASSLTSGLTGGWGTQYF; CDR3nt: TGTGCCAGCAGCTTAACGTCAGGGCTAACGGGGGGCTGGGGGACCCAGTACTTC
d_gene: -; len: 15; v_gene: TRBV5-1; j_gene: TRBJ1-1; abundance: -; CDR3aa: CASSPDSLLNTEAFF; CDR3nt: TGCGCCAGCAGCCCCGACAGCCTACTAAACACTGAAGCTTTCTTT
d_gene: TRBD1; len: 17; v_gene: TRBV5-5; j_gene: TRBJ1-5; abundance: -; CDR3aa: CASSRTGGGRSNQPQHF; CDR3nt: TGTGCCAGCAGCCGCACAGGGGGCGGACGTAGCAATCAGCCCCAGCATTTT
d_gene: -; len: 15; v_gene: TRBV7-8; j_gene: TRBJ2-7; abundance: -; CDR3aa: CASSLAAGHVYEQYF; CDR3nt: TGTGCCAGCAGCTTAGCAGCGGGACATGTCTACGAGCAGTACTTC
d_gene: TRBD1; len: 16; v_gene: TRBV5-1; j_gene: TRBJ1-1; abundance: -; CDR3aa: CASMLTPGQGSTEAFF; CDR3nt: TGCGCCAGCATGTTAACACCGGGACAGGGGTCCACTGAAGCTTTCTTT
d_gene: -; len: 14; v_gene: TRBV19; j_gene: TRBJ2-3; abundance: -; CDR3aa: CASSIDLGGDTQYF; CDR3nt: TGTGCCAGTAGTATAGATCTCGGGGGAGATACGCAGTATTTT
d_gene: TRBD1; len: 14; v_gene: TRBV20-1; j_gene: TRBJ2-7; abundance: -; CDR3aa: CSASLWDRGYEQYF; CDR3nt: TGCAGTGCTAGTCTTTGGGACAGGGGCTACGAGCAGTACTTC
d_gene: -; len: 13; v_gene: TRBV28; j_gene: TRBJ1-2; abundance: -; CDR3aa: CASTTGLRYGYTF; CDR3nt: TGTGCCAGCACCACAGGGTTGCGCTATGGCTACACCTTC
d_gene: TRBD2; len: 15; v_gene: TRBV11-2; j_gene: TRBJ2-1; abundance: -; CDR3aa: CASSLNLASGNEQFF; CDR3nt: TGTGCCAGCAGCTTAAATTTGGCTAGCGGTAATGAGCAGTTCTTC